This is a list of T cell receptor beta chains from one sample in a study of blood T cell repertoires in COVID-19. Some clones are missing from TCRdb's copy, which holds only in-frame ones; the method was immunoSEQ multiplex PCR. The sample includes 50,000 to 70,000 clones, approximately 80% of them seen just once. Sequenced sample: peripheral blood. All receptors derive from a man in his fifties or sixties with active or convalescent COVID-19. Both conserved end residues are part of each CDR3. Each record gives: V gene, clone size, J gene, D gene, CDR3 protein, CDR3 DNA. The D gene is left open where the match is weak. Rows may omit the clone size; those that give it use once, few, many or a size class.

v_gene: TRBV5-6; abundance: .; j_gene: TRBJ1-2; d_gene: .; CDR3aa: CASSLASPAGGYGYTF; CDR3nt: TGTGCCAGCAGCTTGGCCTCCCCGGCAGGCGGGTATGGCTACACCTTC
v_gene: TRBV14; abundance: .; j_gene: TRBJ2-2; d_gene: .; CDR3aa: CASSQDRRGPNTGELFF; CDR3nt: TGTGCCAGCAGCCAAGACCGGAGGGGCCCAAACACCGGGGAGCTGTTTTTT
v_gene: TRBV5-1; abundance: .; j_gene: TRBJ1-1; d_gene: .; CDR3aa: CASSVSWPRLNTEAFF; CDR3nt: TGCGCCAGCAGCGTCTCCTGGCCTCGCTTGAACACTGAAGCTTTCTTT
v_gene: TRBV15; abundance: .; j_gene: TRBJ2-1; d_gene: TRBD2; CDR3aa: CATSRGMTSGRTYNEQFF; CDR3nt: TGTGCCACCAGCAGAGGTATGACTAGCGGGAGGACATACAATGAGCAGTTCTTC
v_gene: TRBV5-6; abundance: .; j_gene: TRBJ2-5; d_gene: .; CDR3aa: CASSFWGDETQYF; CDR3nt: TGTGCCAGCAGCTTCTGGGGGGACGAGACCCAGTACTTC
v_gene: TRBV12-5; abundance: once; j_gene: TRBJ2-2; d_gene: .; CDR3aa: CASGLITSQGRGNTGELFF; CDR3nt: TGTGCTAGTGGTTTGATAACGTCTCAAGGACGGGGGAACACCGGGGAGCTGTTTTTT
v_gene: TRBV5-1; abundance: .; j_gene: TRBJ1-6; d_gene: TRBD1; CDR3aa: CASSRGVGGGEGSYNSPLHF; CDR3nt: TGCGCCAGCAGCCGCGGTGTAGGGGGCGGTGAGGGCTCCTATAATTCACCCCTCCACTTT
v_gene: TRBV3-1/TRBV3-2; abundance: .; j_gene: TRBJ1-1; d_gene: TRBD1; CDR3aa: CASSRKGQGGTEAFF; CDR3nt: TGTGCCAGCAGCCGGAAAGGACAGGGTGGCACTGAAGCTTTCTTT
v_gene: TRBV5-1; abundance: .; j_gene: TRBJ2-3; d_gene: TRBD1; CDR3aa: CASSPRTGETDTQYF; CDR3nt: TGCGCCAGCAGCCCCCGGACAGGGGAGACAGATACGCAGTATTTT
v_gene: TRBV18; abundance: .; j_gene: TRBJ2-3; d_gene: TRBD1; CDR3aa: CASSPTGDDRTDTQYF; CDR3nt: TGTGCCAGCTCACCGACAGGGGATGATCGCACAGATACGCAGTATTTT
v_gene: TRBV12-1; abundance: .; j_gene: TRBJ1-2; d_gene: .; CDR3aa: CAWRNYGYTF; CDR3nt: TGTGCCTGGAGGAACTATGGCTACACCTTC
v_gene: TRBV7-6; abundance: .; j_gene: TRBJ2-6; d_gene: TRBD1; CDR3aa: CASSSKPGTGGSGANVLTF; CDR3nt: TGTGCCAGCAGCTCCAAACCCGGGACAGGGGGCTCTGGGGCCAACGTCCTGACTTTC
v_gene: TRBV18; abundance: .; j_gene: TRBJ1-1; d_gene: TRBD1; CDR3aa: CASSTSPGTETEAFF; CDR3nt: TGTGCCAGCTCAACATCTCCCGGGACAGAGACTGAAGCTTTCTTT
v_gene: TRBV9; abundance: .; j_gene: TRBJ2-6; d_gene: .; CDR3aa: CASSVTGSGANVLTF; CDR3nt: TGTGCCAGCAGCGTAACGGGCTCTGGGGCCAACGTCCTGACTTTC
v_gene: TRBV11-3; abundance: few; j_gene: TRBJ1-6; d_gene: .; CDR3aa: CASAKEGGASPLHF; CDR3nt: TGTGCCAGCGCCAAAGAGGGAGGCGCTTCACCCCTCCACTTT
v_gene: TRBV6-2/TRBV6-3; abundance: .; j_gene: TRBJ1-6; d_gene: .; CDR3aa: CASSYSGLYSPLHF; CDR3nt: TGTGCCAGCAGTTACTCCGGACTCTACTCACCCCTCCACTTT
v_gene: TRBV7-3; abundance: .; j_gene: TRBJ2-3; d_gene: .; CDR3aa: CASSQSGLHTDTQYF; CDR3nt: TGTGCCAGCAGCCAGTCGGGACTCCACACAGATACGCAGTATTTT
v_gene: TRBV18; abundance: few; j_gene: TRBJ2-5; d_gene: TRBD2; CDR3aa: CASSTTSGGQETQYF; CDR3nt: TGTGCCAGCTCAACGACTAGCGGGGGGCAAGAGACCCAGTACTTC
v_gene: TRBV3-1/TRBV3-2; abundance: .; j_gene: TRBJ1-5; d_gene: TRBD1; CDR3aa: CASSQRQGHQPQHF; CDR3nt: TGTGCCAGCAGCCAACGACAGGGGCATCAGCCCCAGCATTTT
v_gene: TRBV19; abundance: .; j_gene: TRBJ2-2; d_gene: TRBD1; CDR3aa: CASSKTGGLGGELFF; CDR3nt: TGTGCCAGTAGTAAGACAGGGGGTCTCGGAGGGGAGCTGTTTTTT
v_gene: TRBV27; abundance: once; j_gene: TRBJ2-6; d_gene: TRBD1; CDR3aa: CASRPSGGTGAGANVLTF; CDR3nt: TGTGCCAGCAGACCATCCGGGGGGACAGGGGCTGGGGCCAACGTCCTGACTTTC
v_gene: TRBV10-3; abundance: .; j_gene: TRBJ2-1; d_gene: TRBD2; CDR3aa: CAIAQTSGSRNEQFF; CDR3nt: TGTGCCATCGCCCAGACTAGCGGGAGCCGGAATGAGCAGTTCTTC
v_gene: TRBV7-9; abundance: few; j_gene: TRBJ2-2; d_gene: TRBD1; CDR3aa: CASSLPRVPTGTDTGELFF; CDR3nt: TGTGCCAGCAGCTTACCCCGGGTTCCGACAGGGACGGACACCGGGGAGCTGTTTTTT
v_gene: TRBV29-1; abundance: .; j_gene: TRBJ1-1; d_gene: .; CDR3aa: CSVQGLNVGNTEAFF; CDR3nt: TGCAGCGTTCAGGGTCTGAACGTGGGGAACACTGAAGCTTTCTTT
v_gene: TRBV29-1; abundance: .; j_gene: TRBJ2-1; d_gene: TRBD2; CDR3aa: CSVGGGYNEQFF; CDR3nt: TGCAGCGTTGGCGGGGGATACAATGAGCAGTTCTTC
v_gene: TRBV5-1; abundance: .; j_gene: TRBJ1-6; d_gene: TRBD1; CDR3aa: CASSQNWDRGSPLHF; CDR3nt: TGCGCCAGCAGCCAAAATTGGGACAGGGGTTCACCCCTCCACTTT
v_gene: TRBV9; abundance: .; j_gene: TRBJ1-3; d_gene: .; CDR3aa: CASSLLGLASGNTIYF; CDR3nt: TGTGCCAGCAGCCTCTTAGGCCTAGCCTCAGGAAACACCATATATTTT
v_gene: TRBV19; abundance: .; j_gene: TRBJ2-1; d_gene: .; CDR3aa: CASRYSLGAFNEQFF; CDR3nt: TGTGCCAGTAGATACTCCTTGGGGGCCTTCAATGAGCAGTTCTTC
v_gene: TRBV5-1; abundance: .; j_gene: TRBJ2-3; d_gene: TRBD1; CDR3aa: CASSLVGQSDTQYF; CDR3nt: TGCGCCAGCAGCTTGGTGGGACAGTCAGATACGCAGTATTTT
v_gene: TRBV28; abundance: .; j_gene: TRBJ2-1; d_gene: .; CDR3aa: CASSFSTGLYYNEQFF; CDR3nt: TGTGCCAGCAGTTTCTCGACAGGACTTTACTACAATGAGCAGTTCTTC
v_gene: TRBV13; abundance: .; j_gene: TRBJ1-1; d_gene: .; CDR3aa: CASSLLRTEAFF; CDR3nt: TGTGCCAGCAGCCTGCTGAGGACTGAAGCTTTCTTT
v_gene: TRBV7-2; abundance: .; j_gene: TRBJ1-1; d_gene: .; CDR3aa: CASSFTTGGTEAFF; CDR3nt: TGTGCCAGCAGCTTCACTACGGGGGGTACTGAAGCTTTCTTT
v_gene: TRBV5-1; abundance: .; j_gene: TRBJ2-5; d_gene: .; CDR3aa: CASSLGLVGETQYF; CDR3nt: TGCGCCAGCAGCTTGGGGTTAGTTGGAGAGACCCAGTACTTC
v_gene: TRBV3-1/TRBV3-2; abundance: once; j_gene: TRBJ2-3; d_gene: .; CDR3aa: CASSQAPSPGAQYF; CDR3nt: TGTGCCAGCAGCCAAGCCCCCTCCCCAGGGGCGCAGTATTTT
v_gene: TRBV13; abundance: .; j_gene: TRBJ1-1; d_gene: TRBD1; CDR3aa: CASSLGDRGGTEAFF; CDR3nt: TGTGCCAGCAGCTTAGGGGACAGGGGCGGGACTGAAGCTTTCTTT
v_gene: TRBV11-2; abundance: .; j_gene: TRBJ2-3; d_gene: .; CDR3aa: CASSLDSARGTDTQYF; CDR3nt: TGTGCCAGCAGCTTAGATTCGGCCAGGGGCACAGATACGCAGTATTTT
v_gene: TRBV19; abundance: few; j_gene: TRBJ1-2; d_gene: .; CDR3aa: CASSSPGREGGYTF; CDR3nt: TGTGCCAGTAGTTCCCCCGGCAGGGAAGGTGGCTACACCTTC
v_gene: TRBV12-3/TRBV12-4; abundance: .; j_gene: TRBJ2-1; d_gene: TRBD2; CDR3aa: CASSLGTSQFF; CDR3nt: TGTGCCAGCAGTTTGGGGACTAGCCAGTTCTTC
v_gene: TRBV9; abundance: .; j_gene: TRBJ2-7; d_gene: TRBD2; CDR3aa: CASSRSGAYSHEQYF; CDR3nt: TGTGCCAGCAGCCGTAGCGGGGCCTACTCCCACGAGCAGTACTTC
v_gene: TRBV12-2; abundance: once; j_gene: TRBJ2-5; d_gene: .; CDR3aa: CASRLADLRGGYQETQYF; CDR3nt: TGTGCAAGTCGCTTAGCGGATCTGAGGGGGGGTTACCAAGAGACCCAGTACTTC
v_gene: TRBV27; abundance: .; j_gene: TRBJ2-3; d_gene: TRBD2; CDR3aa: CASSSGGRTDTQYF; CDR3nt: TGTGCCAGCAGTTCGGGGGGACGCACAGATACGCAGTATTTT
v_gene: TRBV6-1; abundance: .; j_gene: TRBJ1-4; d_gene: .; CDR3aa: CASSDFTSADVTQEKLFF; CDR3nt: TGTGCCAGCAGTGACTTCACATCTGCAGATGTTACGCAAGAAAAACTGTTTTTT
v_gene: TRBV28; abundance: once; j_gene: TRBJ1-5; d_gene: .; CDR3aa: CASSTSGSNQPQHF; CDR3nt: TGTGCCAGCAGTACCTCAGGGAGCAATCAGCCCCAGCATTTT
v_gene: TRBV19; abundance: .; j_gene: TRBJ2-1; d_gene: TRBD2; CDR3aa: CASSIAGLAGVEQFF; CDR3nt: TGTGCCAGTAGTATAGCCGGACTAGCGGGAGTTGAGCAGTTCTTC
v_gene: TRBV19; abundance: .; j_gene: TRBJ1-1; d_gene: TRBD1; CDR3aa: CASSRDRANTEAFF; CDR3nt: TGTGCCAGTAGTCGTGACAGGGCGAACACTGAAGCTTTCTTT
v_gene: TRBV6-5; abundance: few; j_gene: TRBJ2-1; d_gene: TRBD2; CDR3aa: CASSYSRGSGDDEQFF; CDR3nt: TGTGCCAGCAGTTACTCTCGCGGGAGTGGGGATGATGAGCAGTTCTTC
v_gene: TRBV7-2; abundance: .; j_gene: TRBJ2-1; d_gene: TRBD1; CDR3aa: CASSSKAGGDMNEQFF; CDR3nt: TGTGCCAGCAGCTCAAAGGCAGGGGGCGATATGAATGAGCAGTTCTTC
v_gene: TRBV7-3; abundance: .; j_gene: TRBJ2-1; d_gene: TRBD1; CDR3aa: CASSLGTARNEQFF; CDR3nt: TGTGCCAGCAGCCTCGGGACAGCACGCAATGAGCAGTTCTTC
v_gene: TRBV11-2; abundance: few; j_gene: TRBJ2-1; d_gene: .; CDR3aa: CASSLSRAPPNEQFF; CDR3nt: TGTGCCAGCAGCTTAAGCAGGGCCCCACCCAATGAGCAGTTCTTC
v_gene: TRBV19; abundance: .; j_gene: TRBJ1-5; d_gene: .; CDR3aa: CASIPGAGVVIQPQHF; CDR3nt: TGTGCCAGTATCCCCGGAGCGGGGGTCGTCATTCAGCCCCAGCATTTT
v_gene: TRBV5-6; abundance: .; j_gene: TRBJ2-1; d_gene: .; CDR3aa: CASSFRDESSYNEQFF; CDR3nt: TGTGCCAGCAGCTTCAGGGATGAATCCTCCTACAATGAGCAGTTCTTC
v_gene: TRBV5-6; abundance: .; j_gene: TRBJ1-4; d_gene: .; CDR3aa: CASSSINEKLFF; CDR3nt: TGTGCCAGCAGCTCTATTAATGAAAAACTGTTTTTT
v_gene: TRBV12-3/TRBV12-4; abundance: .; j_gene: TRBJ1-4; d_gene: .; CDR3aa: CARHRALNEKLFF; CDR3nt: TGTGCCAGACACAGGGCCCTGAATGAAAAACTGTTTTTT
v_gene: TRBV7-2; abundance: .; j_gene: TRBJ1-2; d_gene: .; CDR3aa: CASSLAGANYGYTF; CDR3nt: TGTGCCAGCAGCTTAGCGGGAGCTAACTATGGCTACACCTTC
v_gene: TRBV4-1; abundance: .; j_gene: TRBJ2-1; d_gene: TRBD2; CDR3aa: CASSGLAGGPNEQFF; CDR3nt: TGCGCCAGCAGCGGCCTAGCGGGAGGGCCCAATGAGCAGTTCTTC
v_gene: TRBV25-1; abundance: .; j_gene: TRBJ1-4; d_gene: .; CDR3aa: CASSEAPPRKLFF; CDR3nt: TGTGCCAGCAGTGAAGCCCCCCCGAGAAAACTGTTTTTT
v_gene: TRBV18; abundance: .; j_gene: TRBJ1-2; d_gene: .; CDR3aa: CASSPSAGGGGYTF; CDR3nt: TGTGCCAGCTCACCATCAGCGGGGGGTGGCGGCTACACCTTC
v_gene: TRBV5-8; abundance: .; j_gene: TRBJ1-1; d_gene: .; CDR3aa: CASSLDMAEAFF; CDR3nt: TGTGCCAGCAGCTTGGACATGGCTGAAGCTTTCTTT